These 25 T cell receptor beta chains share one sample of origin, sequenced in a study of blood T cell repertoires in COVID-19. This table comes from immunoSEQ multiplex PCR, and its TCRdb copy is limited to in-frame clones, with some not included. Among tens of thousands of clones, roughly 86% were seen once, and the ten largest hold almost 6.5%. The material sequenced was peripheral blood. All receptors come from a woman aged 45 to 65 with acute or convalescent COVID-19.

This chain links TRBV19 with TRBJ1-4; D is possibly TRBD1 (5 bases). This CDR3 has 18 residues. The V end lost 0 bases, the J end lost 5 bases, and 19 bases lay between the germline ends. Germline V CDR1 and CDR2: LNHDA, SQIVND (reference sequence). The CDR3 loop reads CASSIDPGLTAMNEKLFF. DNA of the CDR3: TGTGCCAGTAGTATAGATCCGGGACTGACCGCCATGAATGAAAAACTGTTTTTT.

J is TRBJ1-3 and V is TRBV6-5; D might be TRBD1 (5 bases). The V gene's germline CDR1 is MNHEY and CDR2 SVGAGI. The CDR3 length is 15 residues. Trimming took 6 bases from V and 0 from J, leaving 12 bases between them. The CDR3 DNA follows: TGTGCCAGCAGGTCGGAGGGACTCTCTGGAAACACCATATATTTT. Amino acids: CASRSEGLSGNTIYF.

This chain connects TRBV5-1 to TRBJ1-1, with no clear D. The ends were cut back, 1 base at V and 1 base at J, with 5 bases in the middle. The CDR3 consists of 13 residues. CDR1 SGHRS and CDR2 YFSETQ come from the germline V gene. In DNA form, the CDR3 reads TGCGCCAGCAGCTTGCAGGAGAACACTGAAGCTTTCTTT. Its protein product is CASSLQENTEAFF.

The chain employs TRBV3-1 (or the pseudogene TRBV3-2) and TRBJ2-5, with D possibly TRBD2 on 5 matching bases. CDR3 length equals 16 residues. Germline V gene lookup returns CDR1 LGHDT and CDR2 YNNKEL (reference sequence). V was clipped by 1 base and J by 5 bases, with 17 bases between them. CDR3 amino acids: CASSQVTSASRETQYF. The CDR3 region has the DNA TGTGCCAGCAGCCAAGTCACGTCGGCTAGCAGGGAGACCCAGTACTTC.

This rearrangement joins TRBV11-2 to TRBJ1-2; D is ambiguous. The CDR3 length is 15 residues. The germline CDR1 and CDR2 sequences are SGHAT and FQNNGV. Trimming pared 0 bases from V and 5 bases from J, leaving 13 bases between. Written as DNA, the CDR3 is TGTGCCAGCAGCTTAGAGGCCTCTGGCACATATGGCTACACCTTC. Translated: CASSLEASGTYGYTF. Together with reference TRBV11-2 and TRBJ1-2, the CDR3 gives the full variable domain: EAGVAQSPRYKIIEKRQSVAFWCNPISGHATLYWYQQILGQGPKLLIQFQNNGVVDDSQLPKDRFSAERLKGVDSTLKIQPAKLEDSAVYLCASSLEASGTYGYTFGSGTRLTVV.

CDR3 nucleotide sequence: TGTGCCAGCAGCTTAACTCGCCAGGGAACTGGACCCCTCCACTTT. Translated, it gives CASSLTRQGTGPLHF. The chain has TRBV7-6 and TRBJ1-6, with a tentative D call TRBD1 (5 bases). The V gene's germline CDR1 is SGHVS and CDR2 FNYEAQ. This CDR3 spans 15 amino acids. Trimming shortened V by 2 bases and J by 12 bases, and 17 bases separated the two germline ends.

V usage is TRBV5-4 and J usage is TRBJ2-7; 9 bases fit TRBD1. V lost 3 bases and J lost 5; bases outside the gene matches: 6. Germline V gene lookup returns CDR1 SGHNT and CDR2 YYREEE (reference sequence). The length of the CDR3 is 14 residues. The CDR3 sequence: CASSSGQGRNEQYF. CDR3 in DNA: TGTGCCAGCAGCTCCGGACAGGGGAGAAACGAGCAGTACTTC. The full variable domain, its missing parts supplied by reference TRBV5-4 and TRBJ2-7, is ETGVTQSPTHLIKTRGQQVTLRCSSQSGHNTVSWYQQALGQGPQFIFQYYREEENGRGNFPPRFSGLQFPNYSSELNVNALELDDSALYLCASSSGQGRNEQYFGPGTRLTVT.

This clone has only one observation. CDR3 in amino acids: CASSDRGLSNQPQHF. DNA for the CDR3: TGTGCCAGCAGCGACAGGGGATTGAGCAATCAGCCCCAGCATTTT. This sequence joins TRBV2 and TRBJ1-5; 8 bases match TRBD1. Germline trimming cut 6 bases from V and 1 base from J; bases unmatched to any gene: 5. The CDR3 loop spans 15 amino acids. Germline CDR1 and CDR2: SNHLY and FYNNEI.

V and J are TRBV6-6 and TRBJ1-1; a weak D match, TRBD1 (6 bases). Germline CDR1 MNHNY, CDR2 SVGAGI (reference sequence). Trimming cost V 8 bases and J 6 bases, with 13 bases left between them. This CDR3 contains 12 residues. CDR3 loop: CASVGGGPEAFF. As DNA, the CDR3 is TGTGCCAGCGTCGGGGGGGGCCCTGAAGCTTTCTTT.

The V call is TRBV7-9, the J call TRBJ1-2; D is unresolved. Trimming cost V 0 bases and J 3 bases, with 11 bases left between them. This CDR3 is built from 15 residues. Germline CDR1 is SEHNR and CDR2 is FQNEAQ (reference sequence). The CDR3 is CASSLAINTDYGYTF. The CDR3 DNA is TGTGCCAGCAGCTTAGCGATAAATACTGACTATGGCTACACCTTC. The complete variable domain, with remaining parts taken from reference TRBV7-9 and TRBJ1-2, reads DTGVSQNPRHKITKRGQNVTFRCDPISEHNRLYWYRQTLGQGPEFLTYFQNEAQLEKSRLLSDRFSAERPKGSFSTLEIQRTEQGDSAMYLCASSLAINTDYGYTFGSGTRLTVV.

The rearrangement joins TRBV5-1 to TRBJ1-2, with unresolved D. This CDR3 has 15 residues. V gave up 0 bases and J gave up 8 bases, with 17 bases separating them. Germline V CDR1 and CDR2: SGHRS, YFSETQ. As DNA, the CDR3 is TGCGCCAGCAGCTTGGGTGGCCAGAGAGGTGAGGGCTACACCTTC. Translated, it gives CASSLGGQRGEGYTF.

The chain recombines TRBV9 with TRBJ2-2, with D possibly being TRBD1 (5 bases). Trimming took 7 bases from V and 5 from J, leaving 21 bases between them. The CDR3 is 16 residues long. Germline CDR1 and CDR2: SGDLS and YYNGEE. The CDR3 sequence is CASAIERGGRTGELFF. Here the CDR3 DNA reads TGTGCCAGCGCAATAGAAAGGGGTGGTAGGACCGGGGAGCTGTTTTTT.

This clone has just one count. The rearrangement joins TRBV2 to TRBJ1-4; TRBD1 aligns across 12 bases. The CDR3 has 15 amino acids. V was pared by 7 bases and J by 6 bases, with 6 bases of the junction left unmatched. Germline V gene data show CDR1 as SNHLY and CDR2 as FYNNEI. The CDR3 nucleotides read TGTGCCAGCAAGAGGGACAGGGGGCAGTATGAAAAACTGTTTTTT. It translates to CASKRDRGQYEKLFF.

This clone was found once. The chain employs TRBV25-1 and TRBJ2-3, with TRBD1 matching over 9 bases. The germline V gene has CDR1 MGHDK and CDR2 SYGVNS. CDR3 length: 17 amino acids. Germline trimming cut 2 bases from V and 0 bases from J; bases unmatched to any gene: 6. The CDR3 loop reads CASSERGQGGSTDTQYF. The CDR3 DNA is TGTGCCAGCAGTGAAAGGGGACAGGGTGGGAGCACAGATACGCAGTATTTT. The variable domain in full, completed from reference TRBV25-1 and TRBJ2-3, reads EADIYQTPRYLVIGTGKKITLECSQTMGHDKMYWYQQDPGMELHLIHYSYGVNSTEKGDLSSESTVSRIRTEHFPLTLESARPSHTSQYLCASSERGQGGSTDTQYFGPGTRLTVL.

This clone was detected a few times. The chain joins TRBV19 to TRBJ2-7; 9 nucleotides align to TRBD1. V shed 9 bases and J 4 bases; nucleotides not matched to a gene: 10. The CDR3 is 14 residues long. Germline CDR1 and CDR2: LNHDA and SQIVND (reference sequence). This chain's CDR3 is CASGTGMGPYEQYF. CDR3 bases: TGTGCCAGCGGGACAGGGATGGGGCCATACGAGCAGTACTTC. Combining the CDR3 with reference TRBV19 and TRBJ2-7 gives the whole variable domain DGGITQSPKYLFRKEGQNVTLSCEQNLNHDAMYWYRQDPGQGLRLIYYSQIVNDFQKGDIAEGYSVSREKKESFPLTVTSAQKNPTAFYLCASGTGMGPYEQYFGPGTRLTVT.

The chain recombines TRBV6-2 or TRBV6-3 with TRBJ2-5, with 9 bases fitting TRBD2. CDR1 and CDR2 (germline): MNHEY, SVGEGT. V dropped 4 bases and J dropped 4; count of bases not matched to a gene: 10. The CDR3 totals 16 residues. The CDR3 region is CASSLLTSGLGETQYF. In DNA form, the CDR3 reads TGTGCCAGCAGTTTACTCACTAGCGGGCTCGGAGAGACCCAGTACTTC.

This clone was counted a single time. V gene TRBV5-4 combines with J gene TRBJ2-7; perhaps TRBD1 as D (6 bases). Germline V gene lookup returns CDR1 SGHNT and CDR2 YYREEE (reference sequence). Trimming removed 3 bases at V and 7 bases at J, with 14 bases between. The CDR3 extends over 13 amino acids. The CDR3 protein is CASSSPGQREQYF. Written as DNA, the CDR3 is TGTGCCAGCAGCTCCCCCGGACAGAGAGAGCAGTACTTC. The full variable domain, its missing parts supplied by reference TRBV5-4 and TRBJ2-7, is ETGVTQSPTHLIKTRGQQVTLRCSSQSGHNTVSWYQQALGQGPQFIFQYYREEENGRGNFPPRFSGLQFPNYSSELNVNALELDDSALYLCASSSPGQREQYFGPGTRLTVT.

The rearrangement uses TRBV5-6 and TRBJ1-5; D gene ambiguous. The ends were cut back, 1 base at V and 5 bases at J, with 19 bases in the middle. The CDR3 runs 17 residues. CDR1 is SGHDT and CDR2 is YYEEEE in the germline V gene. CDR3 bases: TGTGCCAGCAGCTTGAGTGGAAATGACTACACTTATCAGCCCCAGCATTTT. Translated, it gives CASSLSGNDYTYQPQHF. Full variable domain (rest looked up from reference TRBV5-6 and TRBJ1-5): DAGVTQSPTHLIKTRGQQVTLRCSPKSGHDTVSWYQQALGQGPQFIFQYYEEEERQRGNFPDRFSGHQFPNYSSELNVNALLLGDSALYLCASSLSGNDYTYQPQHFGDGTRLSIL.

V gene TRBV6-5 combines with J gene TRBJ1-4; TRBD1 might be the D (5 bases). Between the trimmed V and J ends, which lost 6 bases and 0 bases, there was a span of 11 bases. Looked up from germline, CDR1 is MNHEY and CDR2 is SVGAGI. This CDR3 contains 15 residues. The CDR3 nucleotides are TGTGCCAGCAGCTTATTAGGGGCAACTAATGAAAAACTGTTTTTT. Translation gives CASSLLGATNEKLFF.

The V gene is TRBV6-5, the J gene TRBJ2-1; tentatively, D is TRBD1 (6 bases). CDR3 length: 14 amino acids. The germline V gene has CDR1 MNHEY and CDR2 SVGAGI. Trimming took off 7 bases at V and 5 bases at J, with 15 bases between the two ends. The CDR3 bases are TGTGCCAGCACGTGGGGGCCAGGGAACAATGAGCAGTTCTTC. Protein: CASTWGPGNNEQFF.

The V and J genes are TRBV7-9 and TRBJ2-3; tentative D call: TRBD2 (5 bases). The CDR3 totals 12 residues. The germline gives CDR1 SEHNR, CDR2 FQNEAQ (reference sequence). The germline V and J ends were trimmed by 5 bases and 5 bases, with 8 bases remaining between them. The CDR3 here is CASSGGGDTQYF. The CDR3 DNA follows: TGTGCCAGCAGCGGAGGAGGAGATACGCAGTATTTT.

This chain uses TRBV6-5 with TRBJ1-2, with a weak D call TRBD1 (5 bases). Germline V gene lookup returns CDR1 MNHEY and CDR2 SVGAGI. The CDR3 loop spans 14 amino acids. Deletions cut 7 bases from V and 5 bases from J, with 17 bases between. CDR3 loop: CASISAGGAYGYTF. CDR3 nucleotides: TGTGCCAGCATCTCCGCGGGAGGGGCATATGGCTACACCTTC.

CDR3 sequence (DNA): TGTGCCAGCAGCTCCGGCCCCCGGACAGGGACTAACTATGGCTACACCTTC. This codes for CASSSGPRTGTNYGYTF. The chain combines TRBV7-3 with TRBJ1-2; 8 bases align to TRBD1. This CDR3 is built from 17 residues. Germline trimming cut 4 bases from V and 0 bases from J; bases unmatched to any gene: 10. Germline V gene lookup returns CDR1 SGHTA and CDR2 FQGTGA.

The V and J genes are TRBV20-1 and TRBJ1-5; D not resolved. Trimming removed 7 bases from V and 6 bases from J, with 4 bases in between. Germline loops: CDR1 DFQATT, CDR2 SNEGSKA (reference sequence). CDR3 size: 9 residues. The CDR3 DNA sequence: TGCAGTGGCGGTCAGCCCCAGCATTTT. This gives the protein CSGGQPQHF.

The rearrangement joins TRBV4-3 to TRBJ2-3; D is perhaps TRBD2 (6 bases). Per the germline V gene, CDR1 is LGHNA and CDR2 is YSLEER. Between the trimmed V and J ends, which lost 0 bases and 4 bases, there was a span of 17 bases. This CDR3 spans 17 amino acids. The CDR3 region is CASSQDVPVGGPDTQYF. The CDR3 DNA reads TGCGCCAGCAGCCAAGATGTGCCAGTCGGAGGGCCAGATACGCAGTATTTT.